One T cell receptor (beta chain) is described in this entry. From germline, CDR1 is LNHDA and CDR2 SQIVND (reference sequence). The CDR3 loop spans 13 amino acids. No DNA is given; TCRdb re-called the 5' RACE reads and lists each CDR3 protein once. In all, the sample yields around 200,000 distinct CDR3 sequences. The source of the sample is a study of monozygotic twins with inflammatory bowel disease. The V call is TRBV19, the J call TRBJ2-1; the D call from TCRdb, TRBD1, cannot be confirmed without DNA. Sequenced input: blood. The clonotype comes from a human donor with ulcerative colitis or Crohn's disease, or a healthy co-twin of an affected twin (not recorded which). CDR3 sequence: CASSPNRAREQFF.